This T cell receptor beta chain was captured in a study of cytomegalovirus exposure and HLA in healthy donors. Study-wide context: Most donors, 80% to 90% of more than 300 genotyped, fell in the Caucasian-associated ancestry cluster. Whole-study findings and limits: CMV serostatus stood as the only immune exposure information on hand. A later analysis showed TCR association rates differing by HLA locus, peaking at DRB1 and lowest at HLA-C.

As regards this clone: The target antigen is unknown.

PCR primers comprised 60 Vbeta and 13 Jbeta primers. Clones were sequenced by immunoSEQ multiplex PCR, and TCRdb holds only the in-frame ones, with some missing. This table has 150,000 to 200,000 clones, nearly 80% appearing once. The CDR3 is 16 amino acids. CDR1 and CDR2 from the germline V gene are LNHDA and SQIVND (reference sequence). V lost 1 base to trimming and J lost 1 base; unmatched junction nucleotides: 0. Sampled while nominally healthy, donors likely had unrecorded immune exposures. V usage is TRBV19 and J usage is TRBJ2-3, with TRBD2 matching over 12 bases. The receptor was isolated from a woman aged 40 to 49 in good health and CMV-seronegative. The material sequenced was PBMCs. CDR3 sequence (DNA): TGTGCCAGTAGTATAGGACTAGCGGGAGGCACAGATACGCAGTATTTT. This translates into CASSIGLAGGTDTQYF.